This TCR beta chain derives from a study of T-cell reconstitution after alpha-beta-depleted transplantation in children. Study results and limitations: Alpha-beta T cells present about two months after transplant were reported to originate from several hundred expanded graft clones. Newly produced T cells mostly provided counts and TCRbeta diversity after one year, as hyperexpanded clones declined. The high TCRbeta diversity at day 60 in some patients came from surviving recipient T cells and thymic progenitors.

It was with unique molecular identifiers that the TCRbeta library was prepared. TCRdb called the PCR reads again in MiXCR, with one record for every CDR3 protein. The data show 120,000 or so distinct CDR3 sequences, with 20% to 25% seen just once and roughly a tenth held by the top ten. Only a few counts were recorded for this clonotype. The antigen is unknown. The CDR3 extends over 13 amino acids. V shed 3 bases and J shed 3 bases, with 6 bases lying between them. This receptor was taken from a male patient aged 2 to 9 who had a stem cell transplant for chronic granulomatous disease, so the T cells may come from the graft donor. This chain joins TRBV12-3 or TRBV12-4 and TRBJ1-5; unclear D gene. The sequenced sample was PBMCs, mostly from graft donor cells, obtained 180 days after TCRalphabeta/CD19-depleted stem cell transplant. CDR3 in amino acids: CASSFHFNQPQHF. The DNA of the CDR3 is TGTGCCAGCAGTTTCCATTTCAATCAGCCCCAGCATTTT.